Given below is one T cell receptor (beta chain) in context. Trimming took 5 bases from V and 3 from J, leaving 13 bases between them. The CDR3 covers 15 residues. Germline CDR1 SGHDN, CDR2 FVKESK. This record belongs to a study of low-dose radiotherapy and immunotherapy resistance in tumors. Overall study: Aspirin was taken orally by patients at 300 mg daily for four cycles from cycle 1 day 1.

cDNA synthesis used a TRAV/TRBV-specific primer set for both chains. A roughly 22-cycle PCR with a constant-region primer and V-primer adapter amplified TCRs. TCRdb reanalysed the reads using MiXCR and keeps one entry per CDR3 protein. The sample lists around 64,000 distinct CDR3 sequences, roughly 29% seen once, with 5.5% to 8.5% in the top ten. Time point meaning: before trial treatment. The sequence was collected from a male donor with rectosigmoid adenocarcinoma. The sequencing used PBMCs, collected before treatment. The J gene is TRBJ2-2, the V gene TRBV14; tentatively, D is TRBD1 or TRBD2 (5 bases each). The CDR3 region is CASSLALGDTGELFF. CDR3 nucleotide sequence: TGTGCCAGCAGCTTAGCACTAGGGGACACCGGGGAGCTGTTTTTT.